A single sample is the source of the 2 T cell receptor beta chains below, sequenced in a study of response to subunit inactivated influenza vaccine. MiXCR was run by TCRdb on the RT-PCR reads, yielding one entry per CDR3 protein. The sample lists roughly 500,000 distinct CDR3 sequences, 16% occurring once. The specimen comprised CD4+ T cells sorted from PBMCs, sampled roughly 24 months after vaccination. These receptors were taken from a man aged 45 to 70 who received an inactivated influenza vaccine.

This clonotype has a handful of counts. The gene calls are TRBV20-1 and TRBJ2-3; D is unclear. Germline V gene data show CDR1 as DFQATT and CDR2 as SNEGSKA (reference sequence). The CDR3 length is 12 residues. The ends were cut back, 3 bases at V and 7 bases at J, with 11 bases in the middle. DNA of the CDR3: TGCAGTGCTAGGGGCTATGCAAATACGCAGTATTTT. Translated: CSARGYANTQYF.

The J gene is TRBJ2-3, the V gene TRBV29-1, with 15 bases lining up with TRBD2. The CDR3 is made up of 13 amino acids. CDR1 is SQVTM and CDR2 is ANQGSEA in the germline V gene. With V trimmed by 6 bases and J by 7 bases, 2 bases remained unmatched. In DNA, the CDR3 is TGCAGCGTAGGACTAGCGGGAGGGTATACGCAGTATTTT. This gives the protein CSVGLAGGYTQYF.